This TCR beta chain comes out of a study of blood T cell repertoires in COVID-19. Turning to the study itself: The origin of the acute and convalescent COVID-19 samples was the United States, Italy and Spain.

In the authors' methods: Amplified reference gene primers provided the basis for estimating nucleated cell counts. Assay used: immunoSEQ multiplex PCR; TCRdb lists only in-frame clones, some missing. The V and J calls and clone size are taken from that table; D and trimming were inferred from the DNA. The data hold about 300,000 clones, with around 87% observed a single time. The CDR3 contains 15 residues. CDR1 and CDR2 (germline): SGHDT, YYEEEE. The trim removed 0 bases at V and 6 bases at J, leaving 7 bases unmatched. This sequence was found in a man in his 70s with acute or convalescent COVID-19. The sequenced sample consisted of peripheral blood. This chain links TRBV5-6 with TRBJ2-3; 7 positions agree with TRBD2. The CDR3 sequence is CASSLAQGGSDTQYF. CDR3 in DNA: TGTGCCAGCAGCTTGGCTCAGGGAGGGTCGGATACGCAGTATTTT.